The following is a T cell receptor beta chain sequence with its context. Its antigen is unidentified. CD45RO-negative CD8 cells positively selected for CCR7 made up the naive population, which excluded terminally differentiated effector memory CD45RA+ cells. Authors' processing steps: From ImmunoSEQ came sequences covering only the junction and carrying no quality scores, so filtering differed. The repertoire was sequenced with immunoSEQ multiplex PCR; TCRdb's copy has only in-frame clones and lacks some. V, J and clone size are taken as reported in that table, and D and trimming were inferred from the DNA itself. Here the sample spans 1.5 million to 2.5 million clones, roughly 95% being singletons. The CDR3 consists of 16 residues. Looked up from germline, CDR1 is SEHNR and CDR2 is FQNEAQ (reference sequence). V was trimmed by 0 bases and J by 1 base, leaving 12 bases between them. These data come from a study of shared clonotypes between healthy human individuals.

Study observations and caveats: Clonotype sharing among donors likely depends on sequencing depth. Richness estimates generally favored naive over memory subsets.

The chain recombines TRBV7-9 with TRBJ2-5, with D perhaps assigned TRBD1 or TRBD2 (5 bases each). What was sequenced was naive CD8+ T cells sorted from blood. This clonotype was sampled from a man in his late teens or twenties in good health. DNA for the CDR3: TGTGCCAGCAGCTTAGCGGGAGTGGGGCCCCAAGAGACCCAGTACTTC. Its translation is CASSLAGVGPQETQYF.